This T cell receptor (beta chain) was profiled in a study of blood T cell repertoires in COVID-19. Study-wide context: Material from acute and convalescent COVID-19 was sourced from the United States, Italy and Spain.

Produced via immunoSEQ multiplex PCR; TCRdb's table is partial and in-frame only. The sample contains 75,000 to 100,000 clones, roughly 71% of which appear only once. Sequenced sample: peripheral blood. This receptor was identified in a woman over 75 with acute or convalescent COVID-19.

The CDR3, as DNA: TGTGCCAGTCATTCACCGGGACTAGGGTCCTACGAGCAGTACTTC. This encodes CASHSPGLGSYEQYF. V gene TRBV19 combines with J gene TRBJ2-7; the match to TRBD2 covers 8 bases. Per the germline V gene, CDR1 is LNHDA and CDR2 is SQIVND (reference sequence). Trimming removed 8 bases from V and 1 base from J; junction bases left unmatched: 10. The CDR3 consists of 15 residues.